The clone carrying this T cell receptor beta chain was detected a few times. The entry originates in a study of control samples from healthy donors and cancer patients. Produced via immunoSEQ multiplex PCR; TCRdb's table is partial and in-frame only. The sample lists 30,000 to 40,000 clones; approximately 94% were seen once. Germline V lookup: CDR1 SGHRS, CDR2 YFSETQ. The CDR3 totals 15 residues. V lost 5 bases and J 1 base, leaving 15 bases between the germline ends. The receptor was derived from a man aged 35-49 years with colorectal cancer. The chain is built from TRBV5-1 and TRBJ1-1; possibly TRBD1 for D (5 bases). Sequencing used PBMCs. The CDR3 nucleotides are TGCGCCAGCAGGGAGGGGTCTTACTCGAACACTGAAGCTTTCTTT. This gives the protein CASREGSYSNTEAFF.